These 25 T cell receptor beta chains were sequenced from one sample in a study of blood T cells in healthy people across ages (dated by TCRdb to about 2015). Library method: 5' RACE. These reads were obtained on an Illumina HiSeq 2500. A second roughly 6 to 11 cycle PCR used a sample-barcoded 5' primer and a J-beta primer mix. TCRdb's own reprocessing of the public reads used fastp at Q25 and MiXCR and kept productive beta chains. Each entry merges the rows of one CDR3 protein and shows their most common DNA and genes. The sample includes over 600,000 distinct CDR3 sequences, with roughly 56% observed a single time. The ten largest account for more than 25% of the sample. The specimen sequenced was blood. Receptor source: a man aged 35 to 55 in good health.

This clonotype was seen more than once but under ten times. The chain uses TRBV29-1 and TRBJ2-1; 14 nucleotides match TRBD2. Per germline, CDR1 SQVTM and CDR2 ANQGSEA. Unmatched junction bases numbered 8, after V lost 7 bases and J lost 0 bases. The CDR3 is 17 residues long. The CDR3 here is CSEMTSGGASSYNEQFF. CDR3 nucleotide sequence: TGCAGCGAGATGACTAGCGGGGGGGCCAGCTCCTACAATGAGCAGTTCTTC.

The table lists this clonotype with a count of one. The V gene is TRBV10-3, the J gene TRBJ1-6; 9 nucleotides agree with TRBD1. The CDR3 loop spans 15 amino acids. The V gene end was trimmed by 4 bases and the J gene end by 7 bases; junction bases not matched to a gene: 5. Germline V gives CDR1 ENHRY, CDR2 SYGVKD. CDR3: CAISVTGGENSPLHF. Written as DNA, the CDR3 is TGTGCCATCAGTGTAACAGGGGGCGAAAATTCACCCCTCCACTTT.

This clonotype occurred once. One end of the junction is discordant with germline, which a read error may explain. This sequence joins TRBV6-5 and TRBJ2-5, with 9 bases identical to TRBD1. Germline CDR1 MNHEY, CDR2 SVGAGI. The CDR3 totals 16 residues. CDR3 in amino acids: CASGYTGTGRQETQYF. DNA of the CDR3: TGTGCCAGCGGTTACACCGGGACAGGGAGACAAGAGACCCAGTACTTC.

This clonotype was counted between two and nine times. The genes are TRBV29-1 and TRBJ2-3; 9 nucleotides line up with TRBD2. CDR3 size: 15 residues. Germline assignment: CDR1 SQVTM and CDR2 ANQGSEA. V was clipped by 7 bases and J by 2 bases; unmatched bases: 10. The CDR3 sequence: CSARAGLANTDTQYF. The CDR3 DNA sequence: TGCAGCGCCCGGGCCGGACTAGCGAACACAGATACGCAGTATTTT.

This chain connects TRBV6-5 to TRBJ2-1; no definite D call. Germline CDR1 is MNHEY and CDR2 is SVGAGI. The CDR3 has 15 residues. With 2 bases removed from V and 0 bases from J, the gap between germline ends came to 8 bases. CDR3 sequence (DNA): TGTGCCAGCAGTTACAGGGCTAGCTCCTACAATGAGCAGTTCTTC. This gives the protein CASSYRASSYNEQFF.

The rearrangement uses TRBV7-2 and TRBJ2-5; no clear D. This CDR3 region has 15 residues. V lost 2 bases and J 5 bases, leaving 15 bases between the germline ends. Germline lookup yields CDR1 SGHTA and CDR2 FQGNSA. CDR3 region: CASSLFVKALETQYF. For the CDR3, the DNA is TGTGCCAGCAGCTTATTCGTTAAGGCCTTGGAGACCCAGTACTTC.

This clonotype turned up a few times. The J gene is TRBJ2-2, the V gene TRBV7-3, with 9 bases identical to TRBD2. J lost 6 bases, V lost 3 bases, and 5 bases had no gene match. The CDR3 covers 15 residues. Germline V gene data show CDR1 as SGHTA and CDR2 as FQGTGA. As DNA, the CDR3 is TGTGCCAGCAGCTTGATAGCGGGAGAGTCCGGGGAGCTGTTTTTT. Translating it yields CASSLIAGESGELFF. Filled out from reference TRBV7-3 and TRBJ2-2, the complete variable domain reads GAGVSQTPSNKVTEKGKYVELRCDPISGHTALYWYRQSLGQGPEFLIYFQGTGAADDSGLPNDRFFAVRPEGSVSTLKIQRTERGDSAVYLCASSLIAGESGELFFGEGSRLTVL.

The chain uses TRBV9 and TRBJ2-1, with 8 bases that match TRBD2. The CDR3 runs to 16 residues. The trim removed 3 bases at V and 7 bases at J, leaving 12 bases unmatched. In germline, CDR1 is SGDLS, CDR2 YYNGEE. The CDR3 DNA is TGTGCCAGCAGCGCGACTAGCGTCCTCATGTCGAATGAGCAGTTCTTC. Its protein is CASSATSVLMSNEQFF.

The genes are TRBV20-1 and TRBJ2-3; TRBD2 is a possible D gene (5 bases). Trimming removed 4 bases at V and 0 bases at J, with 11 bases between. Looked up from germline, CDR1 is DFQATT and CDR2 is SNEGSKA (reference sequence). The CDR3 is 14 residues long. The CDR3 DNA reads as TGCAGTGCTAATGCGGGTCCTAGCACAGATACGCAGTATTTT. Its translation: CSANAGPSTDTQYF.

The DNA for the CDR3 is TGTGCCAGCAGTTACTCGCAGTTACAAGAGACCCAGTACTTC. The encoded protein is CASSYSQLQETQYF. The chain links TRBV6-2 or TRBV6-3 to TRBJ2-5; D is undetermined. V shed 0 bases and J shed 2 bases, with 7 bases lying between them. The germline gives CDR1 MNHEY, CDR2 SVGEGT. This CDR3 contains 14 residues.

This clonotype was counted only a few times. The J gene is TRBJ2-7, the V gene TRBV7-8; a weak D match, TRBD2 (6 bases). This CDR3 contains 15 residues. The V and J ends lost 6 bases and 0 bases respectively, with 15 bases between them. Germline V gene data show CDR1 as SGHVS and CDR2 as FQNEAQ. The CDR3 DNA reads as TGTGCCAGCAGACAGACAACGACTAGCTCCTACGAGCAGTACTTC. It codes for CASRQTTTSSYEQYF.

The CDR3 nucleotides read TGTGCCACCAGTGATTCGTGGGGGGACAGGGACGACGAATTGCCTGGGGCCAACGTCCTGACTTTC. It encodes CATSDSWGDRDDELPGANVLTF. V is TRBV24-1 and J is TRBJ2-6; the match to TRBD1 covers 9 bases. This CDR3 is built from 22 residues. CDR1 and CDR2 from the germline V gene are KGHDR and SFDVKD. The junction had 18 bases not matched to a gene; V was cut back by 2 bases and J by 2 bases.

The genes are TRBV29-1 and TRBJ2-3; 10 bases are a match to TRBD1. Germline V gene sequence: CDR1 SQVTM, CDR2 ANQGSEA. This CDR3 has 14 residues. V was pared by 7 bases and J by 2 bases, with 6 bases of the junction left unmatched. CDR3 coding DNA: TGCAGCGCTAGGGACAGGGGATACACAGATACGCAGTATTTT. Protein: CSARDRGYTDTQYF.

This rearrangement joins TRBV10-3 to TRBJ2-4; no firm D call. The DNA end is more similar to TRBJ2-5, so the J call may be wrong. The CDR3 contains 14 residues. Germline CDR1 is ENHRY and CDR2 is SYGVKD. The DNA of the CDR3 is TGTGCCATCAGTGATAGTAAAGAGGTTGAGACCCAGTACTTC. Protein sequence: CAISDSKEVETQYF.

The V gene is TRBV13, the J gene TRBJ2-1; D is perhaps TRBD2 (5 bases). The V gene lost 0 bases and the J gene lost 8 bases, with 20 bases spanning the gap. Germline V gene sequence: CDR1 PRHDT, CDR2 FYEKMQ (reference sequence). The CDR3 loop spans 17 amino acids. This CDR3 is CASSLGSRAGIIHEQFF. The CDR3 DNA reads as TGTGCCAGCAGCTTAGGCTCGAGGGCGGGTATTATCCATGAGCAGTTCTTC.

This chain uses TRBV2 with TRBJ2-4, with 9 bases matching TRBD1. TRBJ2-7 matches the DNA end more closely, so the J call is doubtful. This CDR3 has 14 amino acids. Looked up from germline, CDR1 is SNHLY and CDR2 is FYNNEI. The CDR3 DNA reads TGTGCCTTAATATACCGGGACAGGGTTTACGAGCAGTACTTC. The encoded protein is CALIYRDRVYEQYF.

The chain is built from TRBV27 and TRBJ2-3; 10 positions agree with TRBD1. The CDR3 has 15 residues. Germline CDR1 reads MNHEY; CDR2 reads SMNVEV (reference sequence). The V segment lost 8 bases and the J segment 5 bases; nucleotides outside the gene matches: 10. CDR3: CASAMTGGAEDTQYF. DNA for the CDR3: TGTGCCAGCGCGATGACAGGGGGCGCAGAAGATACGCAGTATTTT.

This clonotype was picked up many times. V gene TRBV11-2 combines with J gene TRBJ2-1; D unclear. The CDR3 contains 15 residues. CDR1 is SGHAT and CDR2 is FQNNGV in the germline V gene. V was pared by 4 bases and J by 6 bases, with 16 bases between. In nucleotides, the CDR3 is TGTGCCAGCAGCTCCGAGAGTCTTTTCCTCAATGAGCAGTTCTTC. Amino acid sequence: CASSSESLFLNEQFF.

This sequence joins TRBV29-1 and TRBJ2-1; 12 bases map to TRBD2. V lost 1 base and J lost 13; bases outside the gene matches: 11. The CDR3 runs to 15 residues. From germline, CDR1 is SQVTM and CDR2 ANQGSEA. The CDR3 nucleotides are TGCAGCGTTGAAGGGCAAGCTAGCGGGAGGGCAGTTCAGTTCTTC. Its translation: CSVEGQASGRAVQFF.

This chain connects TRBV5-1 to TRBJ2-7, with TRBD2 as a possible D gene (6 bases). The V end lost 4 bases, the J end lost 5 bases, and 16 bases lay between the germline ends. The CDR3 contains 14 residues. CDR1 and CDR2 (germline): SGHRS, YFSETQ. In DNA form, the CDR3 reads TGCGCCAGCAGCCCAGAGACTAGTCCCGACGAGCAGTACTTC. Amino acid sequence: CASSPETSPDEQYF.

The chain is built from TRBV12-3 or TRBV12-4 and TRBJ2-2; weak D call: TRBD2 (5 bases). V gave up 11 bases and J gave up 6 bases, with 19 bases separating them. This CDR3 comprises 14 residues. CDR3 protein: CAWTGRRVPGELFF. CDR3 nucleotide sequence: TGTGCCTGGACGGGCCGGCGGGTCCCCGGGGAGCTGTTTTTT.

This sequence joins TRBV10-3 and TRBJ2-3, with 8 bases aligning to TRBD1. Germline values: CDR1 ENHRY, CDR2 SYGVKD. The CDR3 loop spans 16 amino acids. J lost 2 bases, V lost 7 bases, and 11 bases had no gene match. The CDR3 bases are TGTGCCATCACGGCGATAGACAGGGGACCCACAGATACGCAGTATTTT. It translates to CAITAIDRGPTDTQYF.

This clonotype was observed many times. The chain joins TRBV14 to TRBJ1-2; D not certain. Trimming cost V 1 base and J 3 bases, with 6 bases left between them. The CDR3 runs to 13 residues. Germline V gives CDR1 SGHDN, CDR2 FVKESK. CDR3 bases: TGTGCCAGCAGCCAAGCCAGAGACTATGGCTACACCTTC. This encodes CASSQARDYGYTF.

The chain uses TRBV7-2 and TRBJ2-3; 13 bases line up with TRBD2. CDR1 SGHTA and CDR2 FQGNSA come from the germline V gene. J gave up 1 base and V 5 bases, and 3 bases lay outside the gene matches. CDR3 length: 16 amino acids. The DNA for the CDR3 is TGTGCCAGCAGCCCGGGACTAGCGGGACGCACAGATACGCAGTATTTT. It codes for CASSPGLAGRTDTQYF.

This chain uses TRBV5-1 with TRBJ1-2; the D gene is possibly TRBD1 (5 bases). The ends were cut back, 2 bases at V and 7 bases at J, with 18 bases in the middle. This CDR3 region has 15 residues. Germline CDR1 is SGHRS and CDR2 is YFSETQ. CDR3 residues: CASSFGTSQIRGYTF. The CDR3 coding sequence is TGCGCCAGCAGCTTCGGGACTTCCCAAATTCGTGGCTACACCTTC.